The entry below gives a single TCR beta chain sequence along with its context. The V gene lost 2 bases and the J gene lost 5 bases, with 12 bases spanning the gap. The CDR3 consists of 14 residues. The germline gives CDR1 KGHSH, CDR2 LQKENI. This entry comes from a study of OX40 agonist ivuxolimab in advanced cancers. The protocol was immunoSEQ multiplex PCR, while the TCRdb copy is restricted to in-frame clones and leaves out a portion. This repertoire shows just over 60,000 clones, 92% found once; its top ten account for 0.5% to 0.75%. The receptor was isolated from an adult with an advanced solid tumor such as melanoma, head and neck, liver or kidney cancer. The sequences come from CD4+ or CD8+ T cells sorted from blood, collected in a trial of the OX40 agonist ivuxolimab. The V and J genes are TRBV18 and TRBJ1-1, with a possible D match to TRBD1 (5 bases). This CDR3 reads CASSPSQGATEAFF. CDR3 nucleotides: TGTGCCAGCTCACCAAGCCAGGGAGCGACTGAAGCTTTCTTT.